This T cell receptor (beta chain) comes out of a study of blood T cell repertoires in COVID-19. The overall study: Some COVID-19 samples were acute and others convalescent; all came from the United States, Italy and Spain. T cells, B-cell-depleted T cells, or PBMCs supplied cDNA or gDNA.

Original methodology: Reference gene primer amplification yielded estimated nucleated cell counts. Here immunoSEQ multiplex PCR was the method, and the copy in TCRdb shows in-frame clones only, minus some. Clonal size and the V and J genes are those of that table, whereas D and trimming came from the DNA. The sample consists of just over 300,000 clones, around 87% of them appearing once. Clinical history as reported by participants underpinned cohort assignment. Germline V gene sequence: CDR1 SGHDT, CDR2 YYEEEE. The CDR3 runs to 17 residues. After removal of 1 base from V and 2 bases from J, the junction contained 9 bases not matched to a gene.

The V gene is TRBV5-6, the J gene TRBJ2-1; 7 bases fit TRBD2. Material: PBMCs or T cells enriched from blood (not recorded which). The receptor was derived from a woman under 30 with acute COVID-19. CDR3 loop: CASSLSAPGGPYNEQFF. CDR3 sequence (DNA): TGTGCCAGCAGCTTGTCTGCCCCGGGGGGACCCTACAATGAGCAGTTCTTC.